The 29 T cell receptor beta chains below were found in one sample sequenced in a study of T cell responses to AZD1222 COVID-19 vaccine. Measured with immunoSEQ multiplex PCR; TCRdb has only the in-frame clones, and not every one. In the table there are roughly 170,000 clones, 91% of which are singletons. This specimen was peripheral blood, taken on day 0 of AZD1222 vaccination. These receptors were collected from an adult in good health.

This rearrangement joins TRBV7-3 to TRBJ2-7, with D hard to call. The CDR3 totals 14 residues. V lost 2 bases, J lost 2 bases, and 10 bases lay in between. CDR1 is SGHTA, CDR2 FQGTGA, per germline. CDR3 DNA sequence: TGTGCCAGCAGCTTAGACGGCGGAGCCTACGAGCAGTACTTC. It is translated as CASSLDGGAYEQYF.

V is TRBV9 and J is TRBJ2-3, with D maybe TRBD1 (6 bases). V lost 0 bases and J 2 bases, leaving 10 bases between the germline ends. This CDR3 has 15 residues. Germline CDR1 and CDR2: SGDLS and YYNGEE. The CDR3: CASSVETGITDTQYF. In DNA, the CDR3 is TGTGCCAGCAGCGTAGAAACAGGGATCACAGATACGCAGTATTTT.

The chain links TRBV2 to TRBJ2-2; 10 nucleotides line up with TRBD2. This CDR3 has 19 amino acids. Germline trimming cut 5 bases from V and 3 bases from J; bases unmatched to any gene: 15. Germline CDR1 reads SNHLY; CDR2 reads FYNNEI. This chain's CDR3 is CASSPISTSGKFYTGELFF. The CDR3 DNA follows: TGTGCCAGCAGTCCCATTTCTACTAGCGGGAAGTTCTACACCGGGGAGCTGTTTTTT.

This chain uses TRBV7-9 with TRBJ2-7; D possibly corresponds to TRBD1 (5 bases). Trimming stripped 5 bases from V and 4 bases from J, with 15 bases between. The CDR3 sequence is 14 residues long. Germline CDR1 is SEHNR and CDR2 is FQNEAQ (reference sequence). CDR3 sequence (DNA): TGTGCCAGCAGCCCTCTAAGGGGATGGTACGAGCAGTACTTC. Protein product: CASSPLRGWYEQYF.

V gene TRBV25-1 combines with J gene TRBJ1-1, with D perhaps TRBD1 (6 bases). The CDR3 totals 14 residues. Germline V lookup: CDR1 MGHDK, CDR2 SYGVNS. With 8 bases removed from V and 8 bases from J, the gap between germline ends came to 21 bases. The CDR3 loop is CASSWGRNPKEAFF. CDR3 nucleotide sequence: TGTGCCAGCTCCTGGGGGCGCAACCCCAAAGAAGCTTTCTTT.

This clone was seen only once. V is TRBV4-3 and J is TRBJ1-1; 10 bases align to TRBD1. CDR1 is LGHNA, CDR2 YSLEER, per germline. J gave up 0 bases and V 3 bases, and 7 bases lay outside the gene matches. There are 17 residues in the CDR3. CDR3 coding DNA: TGCGCCAGCAGCCAGACAGGGGGCTTTATTATGAACACTGAAGCTTTCTTT. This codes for CASSQTGGFIMNTEAFF.

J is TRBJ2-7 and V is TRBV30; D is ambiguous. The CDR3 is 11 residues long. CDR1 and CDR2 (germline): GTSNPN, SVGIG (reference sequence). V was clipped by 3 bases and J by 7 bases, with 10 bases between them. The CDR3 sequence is CAWSQGGEQYF. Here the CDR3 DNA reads TGTGCCTGGAGCCAAGGCGGAGAGCAGTACTTC.

For the CDR3, the DNA is TGTGCCAGCAGCTCCCAGTTATCCCAAGAGACCCAGTACTTC. Encoded protein: CASSSQLSQETQYF. The chain joins TRBV11-2 to TRBJ2-5; D uncertain. Germline V gene data show CDR1 as SGHAT and CDR2 as FQNNGV. Trimming cost V 4 bases and J 1 base, with 10 bases left between them. CDR3 length: 14 residues. Based on the CDR3 plus reference TRBV11-2 and TRBJ2-5, the full variable domain is EAGVAQSPRYKIIEKRQSVAFWCNPISGHATLYWYQQILGQGPKLLIQFQNNGVVDDSQLPKDRFSAERLKGVDSTLKIQPAKLEDSAVYLCASSSQLSQETQYFGPGTRLLVL.

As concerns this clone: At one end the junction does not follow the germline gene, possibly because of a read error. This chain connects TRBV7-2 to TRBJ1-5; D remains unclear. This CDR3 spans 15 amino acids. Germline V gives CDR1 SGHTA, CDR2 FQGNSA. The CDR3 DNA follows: TGTGCCAGCAGCCTAGCCGGCGGGCCGAATCAGCCCCAGCATTTT. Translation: CASSLAGGPNQPQHF.

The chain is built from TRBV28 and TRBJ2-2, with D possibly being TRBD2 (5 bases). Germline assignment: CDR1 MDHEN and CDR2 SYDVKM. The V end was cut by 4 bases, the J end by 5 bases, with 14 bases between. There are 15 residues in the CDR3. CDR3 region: CASSSLGRDTGELFF. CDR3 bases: TGTGCCAGCAGTTCCCTCGGACGGGATACCGGGGAGCTGTTTTTT.

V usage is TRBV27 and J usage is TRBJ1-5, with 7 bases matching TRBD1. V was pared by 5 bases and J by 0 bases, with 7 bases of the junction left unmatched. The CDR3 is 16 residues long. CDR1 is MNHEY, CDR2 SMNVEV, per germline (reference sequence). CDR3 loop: CASSPWTGDSNQPQHF. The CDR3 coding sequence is TGTGCCAGCAGTCCGTGGACAGGAGATAGCAATCAGCCCCAGCATTTT.

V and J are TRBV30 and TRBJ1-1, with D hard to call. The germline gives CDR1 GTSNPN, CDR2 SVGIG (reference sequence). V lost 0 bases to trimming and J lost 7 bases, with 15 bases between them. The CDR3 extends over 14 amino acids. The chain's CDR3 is CAWSVGPFRGEAFF. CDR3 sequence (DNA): TGTGCCTGGAGTGTAGGCCCATTTCGAGGTGAAGCTTTCTTT.

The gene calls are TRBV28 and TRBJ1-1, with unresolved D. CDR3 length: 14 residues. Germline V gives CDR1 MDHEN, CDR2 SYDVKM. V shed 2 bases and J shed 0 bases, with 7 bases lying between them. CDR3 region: CASSLRAMNTEAFF. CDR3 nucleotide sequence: TGTGCCAGCAGTTTAAGAGCAATGAACACTGAAGCTTTCTTT.

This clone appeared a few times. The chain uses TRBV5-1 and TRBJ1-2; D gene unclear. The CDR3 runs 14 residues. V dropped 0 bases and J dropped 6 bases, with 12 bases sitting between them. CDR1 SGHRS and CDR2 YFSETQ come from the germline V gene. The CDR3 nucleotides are TGCGCCAGCAGCTTGGGGCAGGCCGCGGATGGCTACACCTTC. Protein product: CASSLGQAADGYTF.

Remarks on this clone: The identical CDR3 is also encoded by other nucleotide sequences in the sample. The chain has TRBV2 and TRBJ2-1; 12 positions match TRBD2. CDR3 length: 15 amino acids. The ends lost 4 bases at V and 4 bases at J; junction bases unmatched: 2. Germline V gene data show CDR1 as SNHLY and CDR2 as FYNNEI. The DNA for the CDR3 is TGTGCCAGCAGTGCGACTAGCGGGAGTTACAATGAGCAGTTCTTC. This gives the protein CASSATSGSYNEQFF. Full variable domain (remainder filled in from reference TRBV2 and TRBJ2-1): EPEVTQTPSHQVTQMGQEVILRCVPISNHLYFYWYRQILGQKVEFLVSFYNNEISEKSEIFDDQFSVERPDGSNFTLKIRSTKLEDSAMYFCASSATSGSYNEQFFGPGTRLTVL.

CDR3 in amino acids: CASSSSWERGYEQYF. Here the CDR3 DNA reads TGTGCCAGCAGCTCATCGTGGGAGCGGGGTTACGAGCAGTACTTC. The chain employs TRBV6-6 and TRBJ2-7; 7 positions agree with TRBD2. J lost 4 bases, V lost 6 bases, and 12 bases had no gene match. The CDR3 extends over 15 amino acids. From germline, CDR1 is MNHNY and CDR2 SVGAGI (reference sequence).

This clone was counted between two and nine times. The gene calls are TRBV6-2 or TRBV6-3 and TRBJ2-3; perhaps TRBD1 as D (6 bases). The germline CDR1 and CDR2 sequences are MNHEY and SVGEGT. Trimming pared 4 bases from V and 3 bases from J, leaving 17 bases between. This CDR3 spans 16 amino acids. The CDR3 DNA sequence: TGTGCCAGCAGTTTACAGTTGGGGGCCGGTACAGATACGCAGTATTTT. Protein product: CASSLQLGAGTDTQYF.

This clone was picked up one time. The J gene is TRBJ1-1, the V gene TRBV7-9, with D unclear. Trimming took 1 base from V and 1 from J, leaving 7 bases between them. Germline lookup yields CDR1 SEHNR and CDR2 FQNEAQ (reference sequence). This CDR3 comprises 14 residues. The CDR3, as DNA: TGTGCCAGCAGCTTAGACAGTCGGAACACTGAAGCTTTCTTT. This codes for CASSLDSRNTEAFF.

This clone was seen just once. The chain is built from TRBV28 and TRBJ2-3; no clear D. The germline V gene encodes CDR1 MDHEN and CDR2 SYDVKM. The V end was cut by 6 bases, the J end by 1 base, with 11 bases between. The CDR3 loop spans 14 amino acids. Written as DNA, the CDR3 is TGTGCCAGCAGCCAACCGCTTGGCACAGATACGCAGTATTTT. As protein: CASSQPLGTDTQYF.

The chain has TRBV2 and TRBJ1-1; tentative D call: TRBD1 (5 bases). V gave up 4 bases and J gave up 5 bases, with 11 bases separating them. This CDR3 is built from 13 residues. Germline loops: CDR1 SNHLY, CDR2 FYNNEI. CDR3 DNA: TGTGCCAGCAGTGTTGGGGGGGGAACTGAAGCTTTCTTT. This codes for CASSVGGGTEAFF.

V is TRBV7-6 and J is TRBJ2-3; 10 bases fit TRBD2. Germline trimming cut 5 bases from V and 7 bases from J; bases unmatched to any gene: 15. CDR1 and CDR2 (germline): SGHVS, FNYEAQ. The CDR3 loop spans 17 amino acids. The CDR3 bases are TGTGCCAGCAGCCGCCTACCCCGACTAGCGGGCGAGAATACGCAGTATTTT. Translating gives CASSRLPRLAGENTQYF.

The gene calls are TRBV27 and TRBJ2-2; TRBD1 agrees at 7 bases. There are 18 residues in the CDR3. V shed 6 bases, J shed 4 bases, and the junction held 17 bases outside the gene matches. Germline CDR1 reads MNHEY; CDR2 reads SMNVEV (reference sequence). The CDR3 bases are TGTGCCAGCAGACTCCTACTTCAGACAGGGATCTTCACCGGGGAGCTGTTTTTT. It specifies CASRLLLQTGIFTGELFF.

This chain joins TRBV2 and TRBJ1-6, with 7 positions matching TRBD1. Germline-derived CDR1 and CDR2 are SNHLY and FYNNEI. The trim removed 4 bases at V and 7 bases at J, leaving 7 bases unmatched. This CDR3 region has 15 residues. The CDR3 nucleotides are TGTGCCAGCAGTGCGGCTGGGACAGTAAATTCACCCCTCCACTTT. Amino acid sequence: CASSAAGTVNSPLHF. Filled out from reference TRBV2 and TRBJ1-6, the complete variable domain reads EPEVTQTPSHQVTQMGQEVILRCVPISNHLYFYWYRQILGQKVEFLVSFYNNEISEKSEIFDDQFSVERPDGSNFTLKIRSTKLEDSAMYFCASSAAGTVNSPLHFGNGTRLTVT.

CDR3 DNA: TGTGCCAGCAGCTCGGGGGTCTACGAGCAGTACTTC. It yields the protein CASSSGVYEQYF. The rearrangement joins TRBV9 to TRBJ2-7, with D perhaps matching TRBD2 (6 bases). This CDR3 is 12 amino acids long. V lost 4 bases to trimming and J lost 3 bases, with 8 bases between them. Germline V gene data show CDR1 as SGDLS and CDR2 as YYNGEE.

The CDR3 sequence: CASSPLGPYEQYF. The CDR3, as DNA: TGTGCCAGCAGCCCCCTAGGCCCCTACGAGCAGTACTTC. The genes are TRBV5-6 and TRBJ2-7; D not certain. This CDR3 has 13 residues. V lost 4 bases and J lost 2, with 10 bases in between. The germline V gene has CDR1 SGHDT and CDR2 YYEEEE.

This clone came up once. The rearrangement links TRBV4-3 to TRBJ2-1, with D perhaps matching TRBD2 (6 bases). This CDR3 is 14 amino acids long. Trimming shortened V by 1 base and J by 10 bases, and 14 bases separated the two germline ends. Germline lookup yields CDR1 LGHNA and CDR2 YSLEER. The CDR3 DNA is TGCGCCAGCAGCCAAGCACTAGCCGCTTTAGAGCAGTTCTTC. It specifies CASSQALAALEQFF.

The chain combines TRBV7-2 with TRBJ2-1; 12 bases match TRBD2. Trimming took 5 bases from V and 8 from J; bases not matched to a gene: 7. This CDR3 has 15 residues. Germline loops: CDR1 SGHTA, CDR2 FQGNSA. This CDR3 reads CASSKLAGGPDEQFF. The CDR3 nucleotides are TGTGCCAGCAGCAAACTAGCGGGAGGTCCGGATGAGCAGTTCTTC.

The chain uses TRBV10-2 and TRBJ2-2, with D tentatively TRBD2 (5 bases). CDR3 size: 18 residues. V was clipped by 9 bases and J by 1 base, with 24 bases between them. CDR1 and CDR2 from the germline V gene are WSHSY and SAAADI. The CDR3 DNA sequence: TGCGCCAGTTCGACGGGAAGACGGACGGAAAAGAACACCGGGGAGCTGTTTTTT. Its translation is CASSTGRRTEKNTGELFF.

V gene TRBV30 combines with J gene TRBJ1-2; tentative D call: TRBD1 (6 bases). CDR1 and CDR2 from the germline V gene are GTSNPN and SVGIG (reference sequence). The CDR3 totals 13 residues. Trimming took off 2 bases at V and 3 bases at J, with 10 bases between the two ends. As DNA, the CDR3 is TGTGCCTGGAGTACAGGGAGGGACTATGGCTACACCTTC. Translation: CAWSTGRDYGYTF. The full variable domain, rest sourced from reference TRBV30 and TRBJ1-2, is SQTIHQWPATLVQPVGSPLSLECTVEGTSNPNLYWYRQAAGRGLQLLFYSVGIGQISSEVPQNLSASRPQDRQFILSSKKLLLSDSGFYLCAWSTGRDYGYTFGSGTRLTVV.